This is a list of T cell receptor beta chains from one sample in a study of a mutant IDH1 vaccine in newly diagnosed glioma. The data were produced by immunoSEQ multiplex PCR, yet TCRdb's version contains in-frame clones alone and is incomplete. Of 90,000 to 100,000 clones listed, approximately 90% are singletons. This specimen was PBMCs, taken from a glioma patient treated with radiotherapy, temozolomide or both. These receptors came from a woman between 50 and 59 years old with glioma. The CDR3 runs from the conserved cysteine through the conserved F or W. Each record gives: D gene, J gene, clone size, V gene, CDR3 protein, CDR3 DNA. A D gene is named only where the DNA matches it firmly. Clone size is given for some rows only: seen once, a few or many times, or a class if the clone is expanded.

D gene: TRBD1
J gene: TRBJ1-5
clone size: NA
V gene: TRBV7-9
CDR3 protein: CASSSRTGTNQPQHF
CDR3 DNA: TGTGCCAGCAGCTCACGGACAGGGACCAATCAGCCCCAGCATTTT

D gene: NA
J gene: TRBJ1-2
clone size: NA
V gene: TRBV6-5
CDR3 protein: CASNRDTFYGYTF
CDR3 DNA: TGTGCCAGCAACCGAGACACATTCTATGGCTACACCTTC

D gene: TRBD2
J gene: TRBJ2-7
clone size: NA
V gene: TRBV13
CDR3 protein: CASTQKLAGEKEQYF
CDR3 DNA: TGTGCCAGCACCCAAAAACTAGCGGGAGAGAAAGAGCAGTACTTC

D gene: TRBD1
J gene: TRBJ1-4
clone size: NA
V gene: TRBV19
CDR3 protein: CASSTKGTGGEKLFF
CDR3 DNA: TGTGCCAGTAGTACAAAAGGGACAGGGGGAGAAAAACTGTTTTTT

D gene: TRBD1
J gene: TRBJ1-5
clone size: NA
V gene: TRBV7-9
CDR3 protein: CASSGQGASNQPQHF
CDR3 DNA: TGTGCCAGCAGCGGACAGGGGGCGAGCAATCAGCCCCAGCATTTT

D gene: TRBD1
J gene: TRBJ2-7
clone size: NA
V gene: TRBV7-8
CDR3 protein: CASSETPGTGKYEQYF
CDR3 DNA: TGTGCCAGCAGCGAAACCCCCGGGACAGGGAAGTACGAGCAGTACTTC

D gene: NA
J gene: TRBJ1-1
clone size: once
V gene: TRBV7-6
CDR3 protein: CASSADLNTEAFF
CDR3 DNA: TGTGCCAGCAGCGCTGACCTGAACACTGAAGCTTTCTTT

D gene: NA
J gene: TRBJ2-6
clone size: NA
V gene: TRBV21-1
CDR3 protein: CASSTDHRTVQNGANVLTF
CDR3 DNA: TGTGCCAGCAGCACCGATCACCGGACAGTCCAAAATGGGGCCAACGTCCTGACTTTC

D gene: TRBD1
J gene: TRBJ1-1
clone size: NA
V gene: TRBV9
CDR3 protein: CASSPRDRGTEAFF
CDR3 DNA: TGTGCCAGCAGCCCTCGGGACAGGGGCACTGAAGCTTTCTTT

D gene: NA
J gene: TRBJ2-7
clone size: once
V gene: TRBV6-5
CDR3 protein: CASSYSSDSSYEQYF
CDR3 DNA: TGTGCCAGCAGTTACTCGTCGGACAGCTCCTACGAGCAGTACTTC

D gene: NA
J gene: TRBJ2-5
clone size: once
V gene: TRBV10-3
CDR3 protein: CAISDRETQYF
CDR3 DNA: TGTGCCATCAGTGACCGGGAGACCCAGTACTTC

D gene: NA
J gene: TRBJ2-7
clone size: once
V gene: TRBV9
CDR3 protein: CASSVDPTGPYEQYF
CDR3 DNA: TGTGCCAGCAGCGTAGACCCAACAGGGCCCTACGAGCAGTACTTC

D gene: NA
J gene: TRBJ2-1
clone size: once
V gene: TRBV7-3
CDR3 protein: CASSLAAYNEQFF
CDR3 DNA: TGTGCCAGCAGCTTGGCGGCCTACAATGAGCAGTTCTTC

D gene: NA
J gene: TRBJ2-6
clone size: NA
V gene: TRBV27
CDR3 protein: CASSLGQGTGANVLTF
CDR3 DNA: TGTGCCAGCAGTTTAGGGCAGGGGACTGGGGCCAACGTCCTGACTTTC

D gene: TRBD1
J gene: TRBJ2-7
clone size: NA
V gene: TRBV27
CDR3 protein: CASSLQGTESYEQYF
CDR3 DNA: TGTGCCAGCAGTTTACAAGGGACAGAGTCCTACGAGCAGTACTTC

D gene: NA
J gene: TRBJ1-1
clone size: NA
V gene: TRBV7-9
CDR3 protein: CASSLEVNTEAFF
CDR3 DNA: TGTGCCAGCAGCTTAGAGGTGAACACTGAAGCTTTCTTT

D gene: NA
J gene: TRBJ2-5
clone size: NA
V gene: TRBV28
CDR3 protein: CASSLSFRELGTQYF
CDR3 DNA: TGTGCCAGCAGTTTAAGTTTCAGGGAATTGGGGACCCAGTACTTC

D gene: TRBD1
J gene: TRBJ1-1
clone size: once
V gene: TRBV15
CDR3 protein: CATSRGGQGVYTEAFF
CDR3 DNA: TGTGCCACCAGCAGGGGTGGACAGGGGGTGTACACTGAAGCTTTCTTT

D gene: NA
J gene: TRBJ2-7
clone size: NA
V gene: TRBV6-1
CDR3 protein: CASSALTFTYEQYF
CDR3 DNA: TGTGCCAGCAGTGCCTTGACATTTACCTACGAGCAGTACTTC

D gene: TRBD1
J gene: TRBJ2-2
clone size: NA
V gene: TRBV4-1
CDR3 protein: CASSQPGQGRTGELFF
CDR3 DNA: TGCGCCAGCAGCCAACCCGGACAGGGTCGGACCGGGGAGCTGTTTTTT

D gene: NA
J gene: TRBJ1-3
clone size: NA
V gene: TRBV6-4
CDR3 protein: CASSDSKDRKNTIYF
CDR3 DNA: TGTGCCAGCAGTGACTCTAAAGACCGAAAAAACACCATATATTTT

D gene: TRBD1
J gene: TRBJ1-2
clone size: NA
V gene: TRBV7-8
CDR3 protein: CASSASTGILYGYTF
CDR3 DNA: TGTGCCAGCAGCGCTTCGACAGGGATTCTCTATGGCTACACCTTC

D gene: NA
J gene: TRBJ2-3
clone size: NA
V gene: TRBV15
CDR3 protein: CATSRGNPTDTQYF
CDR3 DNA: TGTGCCACCAGCAGAGGGAATCCGACAGATACGCAGTATTTT

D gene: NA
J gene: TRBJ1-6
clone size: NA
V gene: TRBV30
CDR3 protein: CATSGLGDSPLHF
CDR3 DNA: TGTGCCACCTCAGGGTTGGGTGACTCACCCCTCCACTTT

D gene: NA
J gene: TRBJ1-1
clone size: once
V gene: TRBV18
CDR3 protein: CASSPRQLLTNTEAFF
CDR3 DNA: TGTGCCAGCTCACCACGGCAGCTGTTAACGAACACTGAAGCTTTCTTT

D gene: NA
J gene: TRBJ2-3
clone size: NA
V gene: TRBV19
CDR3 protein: CASSYRFTDTQYF
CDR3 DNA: TGTGCCAGCTCTTACAGGTTCACAGATACGCAGTATTTT

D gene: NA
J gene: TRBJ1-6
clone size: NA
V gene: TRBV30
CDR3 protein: CAWSARGGINSPLHF
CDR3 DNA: TGTGCCTGGAGTGCACGGGGAGGAATAAATTCACCCCTCCACTTT

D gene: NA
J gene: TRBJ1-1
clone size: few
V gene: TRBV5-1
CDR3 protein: CASSRSREMNTEAFF
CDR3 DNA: TGCGCCAGCAGTAGGAGCCGAGAGATGAACACTGAAGCTTTCTTT

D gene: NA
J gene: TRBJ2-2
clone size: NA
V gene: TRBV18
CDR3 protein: CASSPSSRVNTGELFF
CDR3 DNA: TGTGCCAGCTCACCAAGTTCGAGGGTGAACACCGGGGAGCTGTTTTTT

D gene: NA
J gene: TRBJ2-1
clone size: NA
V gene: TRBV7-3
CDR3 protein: CASSPHWGSYNEQFF
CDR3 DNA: TGTGCCAGCAGCCCCCATTGGGGCTCCTACAATGAGCAGTTCTTC

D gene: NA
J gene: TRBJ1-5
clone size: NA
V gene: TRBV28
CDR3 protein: CASTSAVGRRRSGNQPQHF
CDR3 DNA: TGTGCCAGCACCAGCGCTGTCGGCAGGAGGCGTTCCGGCAATCAGCCCCAGCATTTT

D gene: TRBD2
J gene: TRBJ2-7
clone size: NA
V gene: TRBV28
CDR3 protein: CASSLAGEFSYEQYF
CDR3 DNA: TGTGCCAGCAGTTTAGCGGGGGAGTTCTCCTACGAGCAGTACTTC

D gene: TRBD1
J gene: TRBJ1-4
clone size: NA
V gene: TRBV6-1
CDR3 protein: CASRTGDGNEKLFF
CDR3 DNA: TGTGCCAGCAGGACAGGGGATGGTAATGAAAAACTGTTTTTT

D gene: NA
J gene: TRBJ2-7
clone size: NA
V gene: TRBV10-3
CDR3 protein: CAIRQEAYEQYF
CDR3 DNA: TGTGCCATTCGACAGGAAGCCTACGAGCAGTACTTC

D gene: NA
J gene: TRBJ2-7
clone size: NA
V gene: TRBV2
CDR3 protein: CAIDDSYEQYF
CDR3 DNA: TGTGCCATCGACGACTCCTACGAGCAGTACTTC